This T cell receptor beta chain stems from a study of T-cell memory formation after mild COVID-19. In this sample, this clonotype turned up a few times. Its target is not known. The CDR3 totals 13 residues. The V gene lost 3 bases and the J gene lost 2 bases, with 9 bases spanning the gap. The germline V gene has CDR1 SQVTM and CDR2 ANQGSEA. Study-level findings and limits: CD4+ clones that contracted lay mainly in CM and EM; CD8+ ones lay in EMRA.

TCRdb re-derived calls from the 5' RACE reads in MiXCR, one entry per CDR3 protein. The data show approximately 500,000 distinct CDR3 sequences, with nearly 25% seen just once and around 13% held by the top ten. Material for sequencing was PBMCs or a T cell subset sorted from them (not recorded which). This sequence was found in an adult woman who had mild COVID-19 (a few samples of this study predate the infection). Cell type and time point are not known. This rearrangement joins TRBV29-1 to TRBJ2-3; D gene uncertain. The CDR3 DNA reads TGCAGCGTTGATCGACCGTACACAGATACGCAGTATTTT. Encoded protein: CSVDRPYTDTQYF.